This T cell receptor (beta chain) was recorded in a study of vaccination and CD4 T cells after COVID-19. Study-wide context: By nasal swab PCR, the convalescent patients were SARS-CoV-2 positive, with under ten mild cases and one severe.

Sequenced with the Oncomine TCR Beta short-read assay was DNA taken from cultured CD4+ T cells. TCRdb processed the PCR reads anew with MiXCR; each CDR3 protein has one entry. The repertoire has approximately 16,000 distinct CDR3 sequences, less than 60% of them found once; the top ten carry around 7%. The V end lost 6 bases, the J end lost 4 bases, and 9 bases lay between the germline ends. This CDR3 has 12 amino acids. Germline V gene sequence: CDR1 SNHLY, CDR2 FYNNEI. On this clonotype itself: No antigen is known for it.

Treatment noted: roughly nine-day PBMC culture with coronavirus spike peptide pools or control peptides (ViraFEST assay). Investigators isolated CD4+ T cells by negative selection after less than twelve days of culture. The TCR was taken from a human donor who had recovered from COVID-19. The J gene is TRBJ1-2, the V gene TRBV2; D remains unclear. Sequencing was carried out using CD4+ T cells from blood, cultured in vitro. The DNA of the CDR3 is TGTGCCAGCAGGAGAGGCGGCTATGGCTACACCTTC. It encodes CASRRGGYGYTF.